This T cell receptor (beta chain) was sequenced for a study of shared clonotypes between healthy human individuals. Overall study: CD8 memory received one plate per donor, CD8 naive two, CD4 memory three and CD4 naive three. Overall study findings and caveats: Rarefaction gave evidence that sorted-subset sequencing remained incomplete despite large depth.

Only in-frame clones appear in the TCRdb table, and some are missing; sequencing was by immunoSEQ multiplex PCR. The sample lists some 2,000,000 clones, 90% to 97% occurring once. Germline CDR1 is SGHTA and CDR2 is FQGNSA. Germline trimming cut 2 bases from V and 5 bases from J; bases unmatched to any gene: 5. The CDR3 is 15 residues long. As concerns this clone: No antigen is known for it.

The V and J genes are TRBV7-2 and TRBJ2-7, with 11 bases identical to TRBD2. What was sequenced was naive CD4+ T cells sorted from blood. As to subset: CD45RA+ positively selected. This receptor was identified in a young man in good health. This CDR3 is CASSLRLAGSHEQYF. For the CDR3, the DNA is TGTGCCAGCAGCTTACGACTAGCGGGATCACACGAGCAGTACTTC.